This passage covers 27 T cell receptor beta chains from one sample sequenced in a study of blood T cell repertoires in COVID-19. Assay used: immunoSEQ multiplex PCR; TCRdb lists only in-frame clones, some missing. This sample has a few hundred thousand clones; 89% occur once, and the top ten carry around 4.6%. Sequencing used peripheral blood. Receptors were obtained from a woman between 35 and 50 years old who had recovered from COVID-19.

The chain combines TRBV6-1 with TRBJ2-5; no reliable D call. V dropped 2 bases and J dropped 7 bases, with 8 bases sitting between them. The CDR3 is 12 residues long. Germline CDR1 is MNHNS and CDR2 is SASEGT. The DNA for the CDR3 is TGTGCCAGCAGTGAACAATTCGGGACCCAGTACTTC. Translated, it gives CASSEQFGTQYF.

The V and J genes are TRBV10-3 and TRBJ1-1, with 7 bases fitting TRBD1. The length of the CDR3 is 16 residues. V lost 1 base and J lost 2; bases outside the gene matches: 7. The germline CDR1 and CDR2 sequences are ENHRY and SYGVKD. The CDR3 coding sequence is TGTGCCATCAGTGAGTTTTACAGGGGTGGTAACACTGAAGCTTTCTTT. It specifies CAISEFYRGGNTEAFF.

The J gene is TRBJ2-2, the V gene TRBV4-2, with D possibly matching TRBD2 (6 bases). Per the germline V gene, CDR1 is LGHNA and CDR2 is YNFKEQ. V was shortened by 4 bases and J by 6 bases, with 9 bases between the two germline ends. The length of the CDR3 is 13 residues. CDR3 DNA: TGTGCCAGCAGCCCCGGGAGTCCCGGGGAGCTGTTTTTT. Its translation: CASSPGSPGELFF.

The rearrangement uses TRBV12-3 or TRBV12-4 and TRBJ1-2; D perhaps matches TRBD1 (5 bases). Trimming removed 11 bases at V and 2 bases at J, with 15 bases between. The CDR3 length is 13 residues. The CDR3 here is CASVTGENYGYTF. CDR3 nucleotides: TGTGCCTCCGTAACAGGCGAAAACTATGGCTACACCTTC.

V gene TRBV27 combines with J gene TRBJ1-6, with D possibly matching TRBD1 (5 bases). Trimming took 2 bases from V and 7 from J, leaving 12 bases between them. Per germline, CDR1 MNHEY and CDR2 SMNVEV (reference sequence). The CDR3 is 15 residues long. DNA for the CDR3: TGTGCCAGCAGTTTAGGGGCAGGACCAAATTCACCCCTCCACTTT. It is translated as CASSLGAGPNSPLHF.

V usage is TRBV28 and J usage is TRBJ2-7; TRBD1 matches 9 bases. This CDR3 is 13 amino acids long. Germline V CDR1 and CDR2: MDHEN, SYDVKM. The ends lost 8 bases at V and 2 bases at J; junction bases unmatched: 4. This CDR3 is CASRTGVPYEQYF. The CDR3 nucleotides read TGTGCCAGCCGGACAGGGGTTCCCTACGAGCAGTACTTC.

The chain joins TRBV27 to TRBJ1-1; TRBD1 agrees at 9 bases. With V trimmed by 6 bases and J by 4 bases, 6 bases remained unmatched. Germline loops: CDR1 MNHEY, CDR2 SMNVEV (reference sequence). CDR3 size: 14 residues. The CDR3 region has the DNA TGTGCCAGCAGACCAACAGGGGGCGCCACTGAAGCTTTCTTT. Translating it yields CASRPTGGATEAFF.

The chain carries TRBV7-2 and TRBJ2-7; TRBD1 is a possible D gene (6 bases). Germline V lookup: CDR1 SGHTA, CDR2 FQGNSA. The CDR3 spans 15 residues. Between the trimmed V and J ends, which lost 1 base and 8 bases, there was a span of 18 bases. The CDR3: CASSLENDTGFKQYF. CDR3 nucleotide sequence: TGTGCCAGCAGCTTAGAGAATGACACAGGGTTTAAGCAGTACTTC.

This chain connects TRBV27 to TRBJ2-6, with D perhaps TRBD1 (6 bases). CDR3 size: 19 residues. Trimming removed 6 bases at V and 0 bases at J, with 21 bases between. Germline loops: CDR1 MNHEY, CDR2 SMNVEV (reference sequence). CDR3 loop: CASSRQTGDAPSGANVLTF. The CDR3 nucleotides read TGTGCCAGCAGCAGACAGACAGGTGACGCCCCCTCTGGGGCCAACGTCCTGACTTTC.

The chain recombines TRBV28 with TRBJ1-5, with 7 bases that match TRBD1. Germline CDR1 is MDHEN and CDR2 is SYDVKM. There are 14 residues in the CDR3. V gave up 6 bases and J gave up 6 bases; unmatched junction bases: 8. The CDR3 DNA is TGTGCCAGCAGACCCAGGGGGTTAGGTCAGCCCCAGCATTTT. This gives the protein CASRPRGLGQPQHF.

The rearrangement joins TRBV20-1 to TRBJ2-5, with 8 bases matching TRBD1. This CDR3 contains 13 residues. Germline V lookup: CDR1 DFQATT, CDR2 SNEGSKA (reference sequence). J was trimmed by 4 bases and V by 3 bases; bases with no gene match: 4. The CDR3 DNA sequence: TGCAGTGCTAGTACAGGGGGTCCAGAGACCCAGTACTTC. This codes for CSASTGGPETQYF.

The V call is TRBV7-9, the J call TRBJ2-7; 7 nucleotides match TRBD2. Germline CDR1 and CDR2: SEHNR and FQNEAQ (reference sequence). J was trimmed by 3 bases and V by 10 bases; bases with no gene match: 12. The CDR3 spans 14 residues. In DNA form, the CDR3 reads TGTGCCATACGGACGGGGGGTAGTGGCTACGAGCAGTACTTC. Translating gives CAIRTGGSGYEQYF. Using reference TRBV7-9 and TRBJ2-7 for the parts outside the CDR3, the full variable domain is DTGVSQNPRHKITKRGQNVTFRCDPISEHNRLYWYRQTLGQGPEFLTYFQNEAQLEKSRLLSDRFSAERPKGSFSTLEIQRTEQGDSAMYLCAIRTGGSGYEQYFGPGTRLTVT.

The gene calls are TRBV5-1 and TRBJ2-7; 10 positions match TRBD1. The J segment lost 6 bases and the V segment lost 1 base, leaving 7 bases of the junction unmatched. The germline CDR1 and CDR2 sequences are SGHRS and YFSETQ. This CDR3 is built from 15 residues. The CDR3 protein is CASSLSGTGVGEQYF. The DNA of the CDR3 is TGCGCCAGCAGCTTGTCAGGGACAGGGGTTGGCGAGCAGTACTTC.

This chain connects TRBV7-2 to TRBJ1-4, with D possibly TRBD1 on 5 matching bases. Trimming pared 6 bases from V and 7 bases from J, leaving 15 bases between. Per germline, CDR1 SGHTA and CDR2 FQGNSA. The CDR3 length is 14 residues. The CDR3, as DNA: TGTGCCAGCAGTCGGACACCCCCGAGTGAAAAACTGTTTTTT. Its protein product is CASSRTPPSEKLFF.

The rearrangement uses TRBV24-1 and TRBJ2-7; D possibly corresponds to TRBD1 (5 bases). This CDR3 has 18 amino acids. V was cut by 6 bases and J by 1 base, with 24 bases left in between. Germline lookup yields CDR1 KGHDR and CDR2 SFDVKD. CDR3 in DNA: TGTGCCACCAGTCGCTTTTTTCCCCTGGGGCCGCCGTCCTACGAGCAGTACGTC. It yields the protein CATSRFFPLGPPSYEQYV.

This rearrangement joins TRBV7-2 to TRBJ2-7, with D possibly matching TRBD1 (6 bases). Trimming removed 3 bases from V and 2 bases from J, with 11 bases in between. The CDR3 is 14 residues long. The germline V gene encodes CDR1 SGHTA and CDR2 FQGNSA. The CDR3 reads CASSFLQGTYEQYF. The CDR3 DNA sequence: TGTGCCAGCAGCTTTTTACAGGGCACCTACGAGCAGTACTTC. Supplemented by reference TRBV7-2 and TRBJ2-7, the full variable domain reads GAGVSQSPSNKVTEKGKDVELRCDPISGHTALYWYRQSLGQGLEFLIYFQGNSAPDKSGLPSDRFSAERTGGSVSTLTIQRTQQEDSAVYLCASSFLQGTYEQYFGPGTRLTVT.

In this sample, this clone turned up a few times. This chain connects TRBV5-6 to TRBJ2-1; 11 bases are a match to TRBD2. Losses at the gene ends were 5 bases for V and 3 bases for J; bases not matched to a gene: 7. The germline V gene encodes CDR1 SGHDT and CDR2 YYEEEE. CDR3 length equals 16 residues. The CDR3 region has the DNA TGTGCCAGCAGTTCTACTAGCGGGAGAATCTACAATGAGCAGTTCTTC. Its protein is CASSSTSGRIYNEQFF.

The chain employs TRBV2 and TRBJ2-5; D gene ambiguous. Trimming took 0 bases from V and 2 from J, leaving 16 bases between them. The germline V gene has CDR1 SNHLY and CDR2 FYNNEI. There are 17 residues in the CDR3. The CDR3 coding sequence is TGTGCCAGCAGTGAAGCGCCTCCGCCAACCTATCAAGAGACCCAGTACTTC. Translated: CASSEAPPPTYQETQYF.

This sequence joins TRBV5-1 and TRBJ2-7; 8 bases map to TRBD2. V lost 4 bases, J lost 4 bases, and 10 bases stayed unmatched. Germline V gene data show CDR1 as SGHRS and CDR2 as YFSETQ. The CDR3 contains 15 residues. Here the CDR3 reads CASSPLGGADYEQYF. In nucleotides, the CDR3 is TGCGCCAGCAGCCCCCTCGGGGGGGCCGATTACGAGCAGTACTTC.

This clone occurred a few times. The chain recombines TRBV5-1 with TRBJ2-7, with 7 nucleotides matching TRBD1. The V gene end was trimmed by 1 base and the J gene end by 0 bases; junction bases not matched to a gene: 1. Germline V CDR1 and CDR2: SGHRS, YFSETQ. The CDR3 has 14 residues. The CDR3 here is CASSLRDSSYEQYF. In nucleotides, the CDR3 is TGCGCCAGCAGCTTGAGGGACAGCTCCTACGAGCAGTACTTC. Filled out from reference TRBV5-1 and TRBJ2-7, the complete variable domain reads KAGVTQTPRYLIKTRGQQVTLSCSPISGHRSVSWYQQTPGQGLQFLFEYFSETQRNKGNFPGRFSGRQFSNSRSEMNVSTLELGDSALYLCASSLRDSSYEQYFGPGTRLTVT.

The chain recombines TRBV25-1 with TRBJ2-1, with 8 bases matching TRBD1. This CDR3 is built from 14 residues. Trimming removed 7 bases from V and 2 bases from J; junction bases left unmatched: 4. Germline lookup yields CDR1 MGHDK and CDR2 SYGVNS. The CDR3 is CASTRQGTYNEQFF. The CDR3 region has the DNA TGTGCCAGCACCAGACAGGGGACCTACAATGAGCAGTTCTTC.

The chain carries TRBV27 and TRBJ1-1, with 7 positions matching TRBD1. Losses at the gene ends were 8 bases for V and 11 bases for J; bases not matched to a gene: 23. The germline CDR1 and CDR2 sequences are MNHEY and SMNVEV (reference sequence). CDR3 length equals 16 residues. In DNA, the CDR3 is TGTGCCAGCTCTCTATCGGTCGGACAGGCCCAATTCATGGCTTTCTTT. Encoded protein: CASSLSVGQAQFMAFF.

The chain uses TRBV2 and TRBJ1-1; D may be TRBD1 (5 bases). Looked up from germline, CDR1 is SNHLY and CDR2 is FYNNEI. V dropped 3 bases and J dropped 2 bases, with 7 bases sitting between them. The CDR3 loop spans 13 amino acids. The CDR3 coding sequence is TGTGCCAGCAGTGACAGGGTCAACACTGAAGCTTTCTTT. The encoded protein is CASSDRVNTEAFF.

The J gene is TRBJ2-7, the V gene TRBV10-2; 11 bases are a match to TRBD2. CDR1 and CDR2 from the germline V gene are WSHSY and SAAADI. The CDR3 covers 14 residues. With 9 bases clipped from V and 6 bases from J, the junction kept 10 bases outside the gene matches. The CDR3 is CASRLAGTHGEQYV. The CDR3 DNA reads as TGCGCCAGTAGACTAGCGGGAACTCACGGCGAGCAGTACGTC.

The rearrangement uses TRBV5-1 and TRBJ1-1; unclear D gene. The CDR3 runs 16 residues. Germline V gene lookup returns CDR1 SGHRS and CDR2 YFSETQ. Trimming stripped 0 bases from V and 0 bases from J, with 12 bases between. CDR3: CASSLGTDAMNTEAFF. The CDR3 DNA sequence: TGCGCCAGCAGCTTGGGCACAGACGCTATGAACACTGAAGCTTTCTTT.

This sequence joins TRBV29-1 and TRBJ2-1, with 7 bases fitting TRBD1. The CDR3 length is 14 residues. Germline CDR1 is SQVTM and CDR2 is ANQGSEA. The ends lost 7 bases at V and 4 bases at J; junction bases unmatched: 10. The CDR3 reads CSGDRDSTYNEQFF. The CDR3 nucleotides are TGCAGCGGGGACCGGGACAGCACATACAATGAGCAGTTCTTC.

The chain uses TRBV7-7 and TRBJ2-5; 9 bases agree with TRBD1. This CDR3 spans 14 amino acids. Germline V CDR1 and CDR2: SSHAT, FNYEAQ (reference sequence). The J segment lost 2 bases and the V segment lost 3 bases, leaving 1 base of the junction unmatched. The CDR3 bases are TGTGCCAGCAGCTTTGGACAGGGGCAAGAGACCCAGTACTTC. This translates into CASSFGQGQETQYF.